The source of this T cell receptor beta chain is a study of CD8 T cells in ankylosing spondylitis. General observations from the study: Prior literature has documented some motif variants in synovial fluid and blood from reactive arthritis. Significantly higher representation of disease-linked clones was reported for matched ankylosing spondylitis synovial fluid. In peripheral blood, disease-linked CD8+ clones occurred at relatively low frequencies. Apparently characteristic of ankylosing spondylitis blood was a TCR beta motif (fewer than 10 highly homologous variants).

By quantitative 5'-RACE with molecular barcodes, the TCR beta libraries were made. TCRdb called the 5' RACE reads again in MiXCR, with one record for every CDR3 protein. This sample yields 100,000 or so distinct CDR3 sequences, of which just under 9% are seen a single time; over 25% belongs to the top ten. The CDR3 sequence is 16 residues long. The germline gives CDR1 MNHNS, CDR2 SASEGT. Trimming left V 6 bases short and J 5 bases short, with 22 bases between. This clonotype has at least ten counts. What it recognizes is unknown. This clonotype originated in a male donor with ankylosing spondylitis. The sequencing sample was made of blood, either unsorted or a sorted T cell fraction (not recorded which). The rearrangement links TRBV6-1 to TRBJ2-5; D perhaps matches TRBD2 (6 bases). CDR3 bases: TGTGCCAGCAGCCCTATTGGGGGAGGACTGGGGGAGACCCAGTACTTC. Translation gives CASSPIGGGLGETQYF.